This TCR beta chain appears in the sequencing data of a study of CD8 T cell repertoires and HIV-1 epitope variants. In the study overall: Separate wells received one of Twenty-five Gag or Nef variant peptides. Controls were a CMV, EBV and flu peptide pool, Ebola AY9 negative control, and no-peptide well.

The CDR3 sequence is 15 residues long. The V segment lost 1 base and the J segment 7 bases; nucleotides outside the gene matches: 7. Germline V gene lookup returns CDR1 MDHEN and CDR2 SYDVKM. TCR beta CDR3 was sequenced at survey depth on immunoSEQ. The method was immunoSEQ multiplex PCR; TCRdb's version includes in-frame clones alone and lacks a portion of them. The data show under 100,000 clones, 60% to 80% seen once. This clone was recorded only once. This TCR came from a male donor with HIV. The chain joins TRBV28 to TRBJ2-1, with 7 bases fitting TRBD2. Sequencing was carried out using uncultured baseline CD8+ T cells from peripheral blood mononuclear cells (PBMCs). CDR3: CASSLSFMGGNEQFF. The CDR3 region has the DNA TGTGCCAGCAGTTTATCGTTTATGGGGGGGAATGAGCAGTTCTTC.